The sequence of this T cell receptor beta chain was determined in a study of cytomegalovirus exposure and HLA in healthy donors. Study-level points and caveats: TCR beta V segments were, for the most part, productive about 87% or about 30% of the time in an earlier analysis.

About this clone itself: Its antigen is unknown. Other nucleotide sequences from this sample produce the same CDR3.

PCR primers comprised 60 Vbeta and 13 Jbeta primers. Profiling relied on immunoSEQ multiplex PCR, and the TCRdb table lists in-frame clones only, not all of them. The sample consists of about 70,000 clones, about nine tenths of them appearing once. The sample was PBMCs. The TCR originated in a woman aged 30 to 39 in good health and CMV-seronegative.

CDR3 region: CASSLGSYEQYF. For the CDR3, the DNA is TGTGCCAGCAGCTTAGGCAGCTACGAGCAGTACTTC. The gene calls are TRBV7-9 and TRBJ2-7; D not resolved. Trimming removed 1 base at V and 3 bases at J, with 4 bases between. Germline CDR1 is SEHNR and CDR2 is FQNEAQ (reference sequence). The CDR3 is made up of 12 amino acids.